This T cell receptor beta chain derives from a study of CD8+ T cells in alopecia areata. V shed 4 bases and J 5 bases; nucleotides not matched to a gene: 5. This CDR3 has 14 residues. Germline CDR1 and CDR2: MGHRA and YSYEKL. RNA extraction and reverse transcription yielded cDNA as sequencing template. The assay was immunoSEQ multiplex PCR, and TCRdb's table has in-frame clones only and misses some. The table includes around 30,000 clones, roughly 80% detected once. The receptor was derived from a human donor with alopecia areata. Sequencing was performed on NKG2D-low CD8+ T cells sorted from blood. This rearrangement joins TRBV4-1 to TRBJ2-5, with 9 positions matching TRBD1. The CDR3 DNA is TGCGCCAGCAGCCCGGGACAGGGTTGGGAGACCCAGTACTTC. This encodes CASSPGQGWETQYF.